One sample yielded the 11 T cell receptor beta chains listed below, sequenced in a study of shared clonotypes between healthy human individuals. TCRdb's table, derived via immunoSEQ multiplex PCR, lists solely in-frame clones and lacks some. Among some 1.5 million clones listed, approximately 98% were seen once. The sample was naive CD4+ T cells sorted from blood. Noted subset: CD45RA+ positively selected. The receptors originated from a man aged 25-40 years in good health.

In DNA form, the CDR3 reads TGTGCCAGCAGCCAAGGGGGACTAGCGGGACCGGTCGACCGCCGCTACAATGAGCAGTTCTTC. Its protein is CASSQGGLAGPVDRRYNEQFF. The chain carries TRBV14 and TRBJ2-1; 13 positions agree with TRBD2. The CDR3 has 21 residues. Germline V CDR1 and CDR2: SGHDN, FVKESK. V lost 1 base to trimming and J lost 3 bases; unmatched junction nucleotides: 15.

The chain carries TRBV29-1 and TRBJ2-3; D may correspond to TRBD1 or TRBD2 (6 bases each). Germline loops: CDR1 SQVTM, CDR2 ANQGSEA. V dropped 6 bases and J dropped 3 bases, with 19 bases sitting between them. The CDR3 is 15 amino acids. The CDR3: CSVGSSGAETDTQYF. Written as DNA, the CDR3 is TGCAGCGTAGGCAGTTCGGGGGCGGAGACAGATACGCAGTATTTT.

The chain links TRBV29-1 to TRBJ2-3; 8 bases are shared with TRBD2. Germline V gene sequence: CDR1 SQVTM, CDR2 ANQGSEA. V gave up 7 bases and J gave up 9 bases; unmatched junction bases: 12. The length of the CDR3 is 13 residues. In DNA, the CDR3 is TGCAGCGGTTCTTCCGGGAGGGCCGCGACGCAGTATTTT. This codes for CSGSSGRAATQYF.

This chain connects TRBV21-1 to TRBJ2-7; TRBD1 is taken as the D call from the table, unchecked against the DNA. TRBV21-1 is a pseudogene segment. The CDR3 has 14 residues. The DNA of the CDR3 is TGTGCCAGCGTGGACAGGACGGGTAACTACGAGCAGTACTTC. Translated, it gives CASVDRTGNYEQYF.

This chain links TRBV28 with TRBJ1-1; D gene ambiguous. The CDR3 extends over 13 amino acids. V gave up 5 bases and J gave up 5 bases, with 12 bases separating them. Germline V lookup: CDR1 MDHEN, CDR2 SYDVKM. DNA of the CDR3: TGTGCCAGCAGTCTTCCGGGGTTTACTGAAGCTTTCTTT. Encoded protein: CASSLPGFTEAFF.

CDR3 sequence reads: CASSQMGYQETQYF. CDR3 coding DNA: TGTGCCAGCAGCCAGATGGGGTACCAAGAGACCCAGTACTTC. The genes are TRBV11-2 and TRBJ2-5; D remains ambiguous. The CDR3 is 14 amino acids. The ends were cut back, 5 bases at V and 0 bases at J, with 10 bases in the middle. Germline V gene lookup returns CDR1 SGHAT and CDR2 FQNNGV.

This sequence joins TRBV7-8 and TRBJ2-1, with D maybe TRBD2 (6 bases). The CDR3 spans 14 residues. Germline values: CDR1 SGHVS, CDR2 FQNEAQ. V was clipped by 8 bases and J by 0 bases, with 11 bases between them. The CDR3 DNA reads TGTGCCAGCTCAGGAGGGAGCTCCTACAATGAGCAGTTCTTC. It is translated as CASSGGSSYNEQFF.

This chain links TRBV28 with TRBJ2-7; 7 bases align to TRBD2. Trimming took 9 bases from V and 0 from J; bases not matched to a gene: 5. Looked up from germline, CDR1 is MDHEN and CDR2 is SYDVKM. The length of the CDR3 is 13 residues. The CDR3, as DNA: TGTGCCAGTCTAAGCGGGAACTCCTACGAGCAGTACTTC. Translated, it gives CASLSGNSYEQYF.

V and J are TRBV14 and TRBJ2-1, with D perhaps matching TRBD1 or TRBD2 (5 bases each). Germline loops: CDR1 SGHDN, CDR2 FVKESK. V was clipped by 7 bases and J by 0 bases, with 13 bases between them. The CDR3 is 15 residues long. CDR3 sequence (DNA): TGTGCCAGCACCTGGGGGACGAGCTCCTACAATGAGCAGTTCTTC. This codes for CASTWGTSSYNEQFF.

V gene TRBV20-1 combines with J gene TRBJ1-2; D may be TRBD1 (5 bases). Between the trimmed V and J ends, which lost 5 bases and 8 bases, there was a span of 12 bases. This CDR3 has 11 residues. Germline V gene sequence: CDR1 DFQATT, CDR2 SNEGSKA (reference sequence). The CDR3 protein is CSAGSGSGYTF. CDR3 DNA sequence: TGCAGTGCTGGATCAGGGTCCGGCTACACCTTC.

CDR3 DNA: TGTGCCAGCAGCCAAGATGTCGCGGGACGAGCGCAGTATTTT. Amino acids: CASSQDVAGRAQYF. This chain connects TRBV14 to TRBJ2-3; a possible D gene is TRBD2 (6 bases). The CDR3 runs to 14 residues. Germline values: CDR1 SGHDN, CDR2 FVKESK. The V gene lost 0 bases and the J gene lost 10 bases, with 14 bases spanning the gap.